The 13 T cell receptor beta chains below all came from one sample that was sequenced in a study of OX40 agonist ivuxolimab in advanced cancers. TCRdb keeps only in-frame clones here, not all; method: immunoSEQ multiplex PCR. The data show more than 35,000 clones, approximately 80% seen once. Material: CD4+ or CD8+ T cells sorted from blood, obtained in a trial of the OX40 agonist ivuxolimab. The receptors shown here come from an adult with an advanced solid tumor such as melanoma, head and neck, liver or kidney cancer.

The chain uses TRBV30 and TRBJ2-1; TRBD2 aligns across 9 bases. Germline V gene data show CDR1 as GTSNPN and CDR2 as SVGIG (reference sequence). J was trimmed by 5 bases and V by 4 bases; bases with no gene match: 3. This CDR3 is built from 13 residues. CDR3: CAWNQREDNEQFF. The CDR3 nucleotides are TGTGCCTGGAACCAGCGGGAGGACAATGAGCAGTTCTTC. Together with reference TRBV30 and TRBJ2-1, the CDR3 gives the full variable domain: SQTIHQWPATLVQPVGSPLSLECTVEGTSNPNLYWYRQAAGRGLQLLFYSVGIGQISSEVPQNLSASRPQDRQFILSSKKLLLSDSGFYLCAWNQREDNEQFFGPGTRLTVL.

The V and J genes are TRBV30 and TRBJ1-1; TRBD1 might be the D (6 bases). This CDR3 region has 13 residues. CDR1 GTSNPN and CDR2 SVGIG come from the germline V gene (reference sequence). The V gene lost 2 bases and the J gene lost 6 bases, with 13 bases spanning the gap. The CDR3 DNA is TGTGCCTGGAGTCTACGCAGGGGCGCTGAAGCTTTCTTT. It encodes CAWSLRRGAEAFF.

V gene TRBV6-6 combines with J gene TRBJ1-1; no reliable D call. Germline V lookup: CDR1 MNHNY, CDR2 SVGAGI (reference sequence). The CDR3 contains 15 residues. With 0 bases removed from V and 0 bases from J, the gap between germline ends came to 8 bases. The CDR3 DNA sequence: TGTGCCAGCAGTTACTCGGGGAGTATGAACACTGAAGCTTTCTTT. This gives the protein CASSYSGSMNTEAFF.

The chain recombines TRBV5-1 with TRBJ2-3; 11 bases agree with TRBD2. In germline, CDR1 is SGHRS, CDR2 YFSETQ. V shed 0 bases, J shed 5 bases, and the junction held 5 bases outside the gene matches. The CDR3 has 16 residues. DNA for the CDR3: TGCGCCAGCAGCTTGGTACTTGGACTAGCGGGAGATACGCAGTATTTT. It codes for CASSLVLGLAGDTQYF. Full variable domain (missing parts from reference TRBV5-1 and TRBJ2-3): KAGVTQTPRYLIKTRGQQVTLSCSPISGHRSVSWYQQTPGQGLQFLFEYFSETQRNKGNFPGRFSGRQFSNSRSEMNVSTLELGDSALYLCASSLVLGLAGDTQYFGPGTRLTVL.

In its sample, this clone was seen a few times. The chain recombines TRBV2 with TRBJ1-6, with 7 bases that match TRBD1. This CDR3 is 13 amino acids long. With V trimmed by 6 bases and J by 4 bases, 0 bases remained unmatched. Germline CDR1 and CDR2: SNHLY and FYNNEI. CDR3 sequence: CASRGQYNSPLHF. The CDR3 DNA follows: TGTGCCAGCAGGGGACAGTATAATTCACCCCTCCACTTT.

This chain uses TRBV6-5 with TRBJ2-7; 8 positions match TRBD1. V trimming: 5 bases; J trimming: 5 bases; junction bases outside the gene matches: 8. The CDR3 has 14 residues. Germline CDR1 reads MNHEY; CDR2 reads SVGAGI. In DNA, the CDR3 is TGTGCCAGCAGTACCTTCGCAGGGGGCAACGAGCAGTACTTC. Protein: CASSTFAGGNEQYF.

The gene calls are TRBV18 and TRBJ2-6, with D perhaps TRBD1 (7 bases). Trimming stripped 0 bases from V and 1 base from J, with 13 bases between. Germline V gives CDR1 KGHSH, CDR2 LQKENI. The CDR3 loop spans 18 amino acids. CDR3 nucleotides: TGTGCCAGCTCACCACCAGGAGGGGGCAGTTCTGGGGCCAACGTCCTGACTTTC. Translating gives CASSPPGGGSSGANVLTF.

This chain links TRBV2 with TRBJ2-2; 11 bases agree with TRBD1. V gave up 4 bases and J gave up 7 bases; unmatched junction bases: 2. In germline, CDR1 is SNHLY, CDR2 FYNNEI. This CDR3 is 14 amino acids long. The CDR3 nucleotides read TGTGCCAGCAGTGGGACAGGGGGCCACGGGGAGCTGTTTTTT. As protein: CASSGTGGHGELFF.

The chain links TRBV2 to TRBJ1-2; 8 bases are a match to TRBD1. Germline V gene lookup returns CDR1 SNHLY and CDR2 FYNNEI. The V and J ends lost 6 bases and 4 bases, in that order; junction bases with no gene match: 10. This CDR3 is 15 amino acids long. In DNA form, the CDR3 reads TGTGCCAGCAGCCCTACCAGGGGGCAAGGCTATGGCTACACCTTC. Its translation: CASSPTRGQGYGYTF.

This clone was detected a few times. This chain uses TRBV7-9 with TRBJ2-7; 7 nucleotides match TRBD1. Germline V gives CDR1 SEHNR, CDR2 FQNEAQ (reference sequence). The CDR3 totals 15 residues. V gave up 4 bases and J gave up 1 base; unmatched junction bases: 7. In DNA form, the CDR3 reads TGTGCCAGCAGCTCACGGGACAGTTATTCCTACGAGCAGTACTTC. Protein sequence: CASSSRDSYSYEQYF. Combining the CDR3 with reference TRBV7-9 and TRBJ2-7 gives the whole variable domain DTGVSQNPRHKITKRGQNVTFRCDPISEHNRLYWYRQTLGQGPEFLTYFQNEAQLEKSRLLSDRFSAERPKGSFSTLEIQRTEQGDSAMYLCASSSRDSYSYEQYFGPGTRLTVT.

This sequence joins TRBV2 and TRBJ2-5; 11 nucleotides agree with TRBD2. V was pared by 7 bases and J by 2 bases, with 6 bases of the junction left unmatched. CDR3 length equals 15 residues. CDR1 is SNHLY, CDR2 FYNNEI, per germline. CDR3 DNA sequence: TGTGCCAGCACCCCGGGACTAGCGGATCAAGAGACCCAGTACTTC. Its protein is CASTPGLADQETQYF.

The rearrangement joins TRBV28 to TRBJ2-1; D unclear. This CDR3 comprises 12 residues. Germline CDR1 and CDR2: MDHEN and SYDVKM. V was cut by 2 bases and J by 3 bases, with 2 bases left in between. CDR3 coding DNA: TGTGCCAGCAGTTTACGCTACAATGAGCAGTTCTTC. It yields the protein CASSLRYNEQFF.

The rearrangement links TRBV6-5 to TRBJ1-6; D is undetermined. The CDR3 extends over 16 amino acids. The V end was cut by 0 bases, the J end by 9 bases, with 15 bases between. Looked up from germline, CDR1 is MNHEY and CDR2 is SVGAGI. The CDR3 DNA sequence: TGTGCCAGCAGTTACTCGATGCCGAACGGAGGTTCACCCCTCCACTTT. This sequence encodes CASSYSMPNGGSPLHF.